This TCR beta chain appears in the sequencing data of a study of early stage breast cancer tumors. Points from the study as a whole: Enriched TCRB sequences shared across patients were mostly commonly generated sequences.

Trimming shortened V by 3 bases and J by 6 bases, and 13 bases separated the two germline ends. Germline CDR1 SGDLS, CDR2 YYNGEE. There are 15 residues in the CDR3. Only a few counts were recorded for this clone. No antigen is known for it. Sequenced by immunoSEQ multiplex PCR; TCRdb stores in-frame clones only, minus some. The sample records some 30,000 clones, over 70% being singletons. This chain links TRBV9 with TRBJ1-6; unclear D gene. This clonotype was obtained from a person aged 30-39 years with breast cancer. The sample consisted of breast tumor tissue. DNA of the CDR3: TGTGCCAGCAGCGAGAGCCTTGGCCCTAATTCACCCCTCCACTTT. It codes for CASSESLGPNSPLHF. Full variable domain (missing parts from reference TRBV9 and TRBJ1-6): DSGVTQTPKHLITATGQRVTLRCSPRSGDLSVYWYQQSLDQGLQFLIQYYNGEERAKGNILERFSAQQFPDLHSELNLSSLELGDSALYFCASSESLGPNSPLHFGNGTRLTVT.